This TCR beta chain comes out of a study of Graves' ophthalmopathy and Graves' hyperthyroidism. This CDR3 spans 13 amino acids. Between the trimmed V and J ends, which lost 2 bases and 11 bases, there was a span of 15 bases. From germline, CDR1 is MNHEY and CDR2 SVGEGT. Beta-chain TCR CDR3 regions were amplified from RNA transcripts. First-round RT-PCR relied on HTBI primers, and a second-round multiplex PCR came next. Via MiXCR, TCRdb re-called the multiplex PCR reads, giving one row per CDR3 protein. The sample contains about 230,000 distinct CDR3 sequences, about 47% of which appear only once. This chain uses TRBV6-2 or TRBV6-3 with TRBJ2-5, with a tentative D call TRBD2 (5 bases). This TCR was sampled from an adult man with Graves' ophthalmopathy. Sequencing used peripheral blood. CDR3 region: CASSYASTDTQYF. CDR3 nucleotide sequence: TGTGCCAGCAGTTACGCTAGCACAGATACGCAGTACTTC.